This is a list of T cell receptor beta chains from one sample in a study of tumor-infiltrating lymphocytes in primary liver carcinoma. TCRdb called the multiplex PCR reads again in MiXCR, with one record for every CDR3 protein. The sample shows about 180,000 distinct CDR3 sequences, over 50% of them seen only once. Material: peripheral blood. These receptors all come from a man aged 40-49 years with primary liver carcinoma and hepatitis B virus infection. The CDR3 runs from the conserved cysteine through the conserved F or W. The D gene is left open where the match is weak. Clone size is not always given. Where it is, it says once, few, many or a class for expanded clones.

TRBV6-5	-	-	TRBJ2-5	CAGSYSGQGETQYF	TGTGCCGGCAGTTACTCTGGGCAGGGAGAGACCCAGTACTTC
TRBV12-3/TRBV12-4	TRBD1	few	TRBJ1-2	CASSPTGTGNGYTF	TGTGCCAGCAGTCCCACCGGGACAGGGAATGGCTACACCTTC
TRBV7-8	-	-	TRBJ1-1	CASSRRDGDTEAFF	TGTGCCAGCAGCCGGCGAGACGGTGACACTGAAGCTTTCTTT
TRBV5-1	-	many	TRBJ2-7	CASSSTYEQYF	TGTGCCAGCAGCTCTACATACGAGCAGTACTTC
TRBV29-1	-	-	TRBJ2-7	CSVEGGDGTYEQYF	TGCAGCGTTGAAGGGGGGGATGGCACCTACGAGCAGTACTTC
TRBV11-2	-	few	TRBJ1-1	CASSFTANTEAFF	TGTGCCAGCAGCTTCACAGCGAACACTGAAGCTTTCTTT
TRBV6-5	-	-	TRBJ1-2	CASSYSTMGRRAYGYTF	TGTGCCAGCAGTTACTCGACAATGGGAAGGCGAGCCTATGGCTACACCTTC
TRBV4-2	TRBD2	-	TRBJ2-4	CASSQELAGGQDIQYF	TGTGCCAGCAGCCAAGAATTAGCGGGAGGGCAGGACATTCAGTACTTC
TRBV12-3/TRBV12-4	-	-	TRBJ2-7	CASSLRTQRGEQYF	TGTGCCAGCAGCTTACGGACCCAACGGGGCGAGCAGTACTTC
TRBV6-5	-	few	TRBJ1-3	CASSYSPGPPGNTIYF	TGTGCCAGCAGTTACTCTCCGGGACCGCCGGGAAACACCATATATTTT
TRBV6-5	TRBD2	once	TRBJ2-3	CASSATSGRGNTQYF	TGTGCCAGCAGTGCGACTAGCGGGAGGGGAAATACGCAGTATTTT
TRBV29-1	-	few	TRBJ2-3	CSVEVSWADTQYF	TGCAGCGTTGAAGTCTCGTGGGCAGATACGCAGTATTTT
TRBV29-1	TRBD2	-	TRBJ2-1	CSVLISGLYSGRGVERFF	TGCAGCGTCCTCATTTCAGGCCTATACAGCGGGAGAGGTGTTGAGCGGTTCTTC
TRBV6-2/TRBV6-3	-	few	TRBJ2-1	CASLSGRAGSHEQFF	TGTGCCAGCCTCTCGGGTCGAGCGGGTAGTCATGAGCAGTTCTTC
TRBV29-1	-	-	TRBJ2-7	CSAVAEGGHEQYF	TGCAGCGCTGTCGCCGAGGGAGGCCACGAGCAGTACTTC
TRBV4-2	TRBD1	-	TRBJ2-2	CASSQGQAANTGELFF	TGTGCCAGCAGCCAGGGACAGGCCGCGAACACCGGGGAGCTGTTTTTT
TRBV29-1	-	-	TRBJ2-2	CSIDTGNTGELFF	TGCAGCATTGACACGGGGAACACCGGGGAGCTGTTTTTT
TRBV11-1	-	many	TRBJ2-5	CASSLELRETQYF	TGTGCCAGCAGCTTGGAGCTTCGAGAGACCCAGTACTTC
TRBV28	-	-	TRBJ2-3	CASSFGFADTQYF	TGTGCCAGCAGTTTTGGGTTCGCAGATACGCAGTATTTT
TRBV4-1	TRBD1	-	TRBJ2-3	CASSRSGTGTGTQYF	TGCGCTAGCAGCCGCTCCGGGACAGGGACAGGTACGCAGTATTTT
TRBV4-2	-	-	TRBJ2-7	CASSQTRDHPYEQYF	TGTGCCAGCAGCCAGACCCGGGACCACCCCTACGAGCAGTACTTC
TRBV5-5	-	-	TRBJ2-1	CASSLALCFQINEQFF	TGTGCCAGCAGCTTGGCCTTGTGCTTTCAGATCAATGAGCAGTTCTTC
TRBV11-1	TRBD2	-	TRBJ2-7	CASCRLAGVDELYF	TGTGCCAGCTGCAGACTAGCGGGAGTTGACGAGCTGTACTTC
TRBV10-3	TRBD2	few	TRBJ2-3	CAISEPRLAESTGTQYF	TGTGCCATCAGTGAACCCAGACTAGCAGAAAGCACAGGTACGCAGTATTTT
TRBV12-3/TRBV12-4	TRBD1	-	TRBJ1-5	CASGEQGALGQPQHF	TGTGCCAGCGGTGAACAGGGGGCATTAGGTCAGCCCCAGCATTTT
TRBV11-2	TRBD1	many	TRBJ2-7	CASRPIPRTGELNEQYF	TGTGCCAGCAGACCGATCCCGAGGACAGGGGAATTAAACGAGCAGTACTTC
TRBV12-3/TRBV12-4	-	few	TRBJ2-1	CASSLRQGAYNEQFF	TGTGCCAGCAGTTTAAGGCAGGGAGCGTACAATGAGCAGTTCTTC
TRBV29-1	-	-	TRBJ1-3	CNVEAWGSGNTIYF	TGCAACGTTGAAGCTTGGGGGAGTGGAAACACCATATATTTT
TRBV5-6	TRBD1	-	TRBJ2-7	CASSPGQGSYEQYF	TGTGCCAGCAGCCCGGGACAGGGGAGTTACGAGCAGTACTTC
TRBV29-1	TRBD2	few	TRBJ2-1	CSVVSGGTSVLTVINEQFF	TGCAGCGTTGTGAGTGGCGGGACTAGCGTCTTGACTGTCATCAATGAGCAGTTCTTC
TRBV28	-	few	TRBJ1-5	CATRSGFNQPQHF	TGTGCCACCCGTTCGGGATTTAATCAGCCCCAGCATTTT
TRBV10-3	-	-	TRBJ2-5	CAIRGGGQQETQYF	TGTGCCATCAGGGGAGGGGGCCAACAAGAGACCCAGTACTTC
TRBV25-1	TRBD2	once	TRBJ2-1	CASSEYEGASGRRYNEQFF	TGTGCCAGCAGTGAATATGAGGGGGCTAGCGGGAGGCGGTACAATGAGCAGTTCTTC
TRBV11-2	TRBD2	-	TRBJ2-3	CTSSLTSGITDTQYF	TGTACCAGCAGCTTGACTAGCGGGATCACAGATACGCAGTACTTT
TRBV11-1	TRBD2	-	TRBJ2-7	CACSLASSGRYEQYF	TGTGCCTGCAGCTTAGCGTCTAGCGGGAGATACGAGCAGTATTTC
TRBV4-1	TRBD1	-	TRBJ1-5	CASSQGRGVGRPQHF	TGCGCCAGCAGCCAAGGCAGGGGGGTTGGGCGGCCCCAGCATTTT
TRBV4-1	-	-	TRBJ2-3	CASTNTGTSTDTQYF	TGCGCCAGCACCAATACGGGAACCTCCACAGATACGCAGTATTTT
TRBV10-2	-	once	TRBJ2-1	CASSDVGREQFF	TGCGCCAGCAGTGATGTGGGACGAGAGCAGTTCTTC
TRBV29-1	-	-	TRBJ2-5	CSVEGLGVNGKTQYF	TGCAGCGTTGAGGGACTCGGGGTTAACGGAAAGACCCAGTACTTC
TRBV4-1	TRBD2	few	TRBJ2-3	CASSQVGGDLPDTQYF	TGCGCCAGCAGCCAAGTGGGAGGGGACCTACCGGATACGCAGTATTTT
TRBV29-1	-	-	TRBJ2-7	CSVEGGPDSSPYEQYF	TGCAGCGTTGAAGGCGGTCCGGACTCGAGCCCCTACGAGCAGTACTTC
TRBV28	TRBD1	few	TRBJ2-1	CASMRDRPYNEQFF	TGTGCCAGCATGCGGGACAGGCCCTACAATGAGCAGTTCTTC
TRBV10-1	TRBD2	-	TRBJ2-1	CASSELAGGDEQFF	TGCGCCAGCAGTGAACTAGCGGGAGGGGATGAGCAGTTCTTC
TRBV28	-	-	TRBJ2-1	CACSSEGGGPWNEQFF	TGTGCCTGCAGTTCAGAAGGGGGAGGGCCTTGGAATGAGCAGTTCTTC
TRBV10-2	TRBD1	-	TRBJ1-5	CASSLTTGTQPQHF	TGCGCCAGCAGCCTAACGACAGGGACCCAGCCCCAGCATTTT
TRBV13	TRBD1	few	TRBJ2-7	CASSPTWDSSYEQYF	TGTGCCAGCAGCCCCACTTGGGACAGCTCCTACGAGCAGTACTTC